This T cell receptor (beta chain) came from a study of T cell changes during pregnancy in multiple sclerosis. Germline assignment: CDR1 SGHTA and CDR2 FQGNSA. This CDR3 is 15 amino acids long. With 5 bases clipped from V and 7 bases from J, the junction kept 7 bases outside the gene matches. Only in-frame clones appear in the TCRdb table, and some are missing; sequencing was by immunoSEQ multiplex PCR. The sample has more than 55,000 clones; approximately 91% are singletons. The source is a female donor with multiple sclerosis, enrolled in a pregnancy study. The J gene is TRBJ1-6, the V gene TRBV7-2, with 8 positions matching TRBD1. This specimen consisted of peripheral blood, obtained in the second trimester of pregnancy. This CDR3 reads CASSPLGQVNSPLHF. The CDR3 coding sequence is TGTGCCAGCAGCCCCCTGGGACAGGTGAATTCACCCCTCCACTTT.